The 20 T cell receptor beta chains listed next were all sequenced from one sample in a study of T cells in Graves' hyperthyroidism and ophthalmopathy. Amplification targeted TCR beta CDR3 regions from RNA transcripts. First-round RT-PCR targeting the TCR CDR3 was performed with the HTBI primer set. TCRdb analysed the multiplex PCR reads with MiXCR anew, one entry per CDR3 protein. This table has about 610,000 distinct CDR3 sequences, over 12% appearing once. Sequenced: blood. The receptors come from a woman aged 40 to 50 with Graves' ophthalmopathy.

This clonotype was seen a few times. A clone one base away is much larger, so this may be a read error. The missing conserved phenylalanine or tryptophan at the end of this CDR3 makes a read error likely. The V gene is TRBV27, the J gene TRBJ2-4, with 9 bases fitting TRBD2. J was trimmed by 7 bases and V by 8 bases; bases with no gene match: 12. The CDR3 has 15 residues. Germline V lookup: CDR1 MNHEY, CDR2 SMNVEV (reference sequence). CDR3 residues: CASGPRAGGGNIQYS. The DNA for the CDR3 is TGTGCCAGCGGACCTCGTGCGGGAGGGGGGAACATTCAGTACTCC.

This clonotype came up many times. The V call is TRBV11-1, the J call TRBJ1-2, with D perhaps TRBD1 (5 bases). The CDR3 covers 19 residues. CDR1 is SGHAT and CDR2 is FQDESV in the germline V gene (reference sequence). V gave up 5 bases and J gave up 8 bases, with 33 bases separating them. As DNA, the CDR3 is TGTGCCAGCAGCCCTAAATTTTATGGGGCCGCACACGACGCGAGGGGCTACACCTTC. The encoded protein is CASSPKFYGAAHDARGYTF.

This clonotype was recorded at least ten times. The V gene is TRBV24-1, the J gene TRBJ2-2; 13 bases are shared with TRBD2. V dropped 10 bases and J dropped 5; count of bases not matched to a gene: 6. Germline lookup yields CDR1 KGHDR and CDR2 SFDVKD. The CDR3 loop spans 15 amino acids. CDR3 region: CATGLAGAGTGELFF. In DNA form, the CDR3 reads TGTGCCACAGGACTAGCGGGAGCGGGAACCGGGGAGCTGTTTTTT.

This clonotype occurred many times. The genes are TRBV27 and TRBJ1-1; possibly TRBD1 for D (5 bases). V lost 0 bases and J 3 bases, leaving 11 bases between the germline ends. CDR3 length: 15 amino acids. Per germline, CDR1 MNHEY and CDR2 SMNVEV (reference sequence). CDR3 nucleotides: TGTGCCAGCAGTTTATCCCCCTCGACAGACACTGAAGCTTTCTTT. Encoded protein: CASSLSPSTDTEAFF.

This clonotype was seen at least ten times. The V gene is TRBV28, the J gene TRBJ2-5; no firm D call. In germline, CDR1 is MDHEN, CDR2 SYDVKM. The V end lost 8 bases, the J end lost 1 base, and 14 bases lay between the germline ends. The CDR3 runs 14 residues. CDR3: CASDKGGTQETQYF. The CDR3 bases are TGTGCCAGCGACAAGGGCGGAACCCAAGAGACCCAGTACTTC. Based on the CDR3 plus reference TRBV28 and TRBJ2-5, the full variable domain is DVKVTQSSRYLVKRTGEKVFLECVQDMDHENMFWYRQDPGLGLRLIYFSYDVKMKEKGDIPEGYSVSREKKERFSLILESASTNQTSMYLCASDKGGTQETQYFGPGTRLLVL.

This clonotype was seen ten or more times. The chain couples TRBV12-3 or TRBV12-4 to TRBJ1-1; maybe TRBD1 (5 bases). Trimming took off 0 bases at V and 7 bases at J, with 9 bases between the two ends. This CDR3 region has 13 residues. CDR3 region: CASSLARDHEAFF. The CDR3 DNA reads TGTGCCAGCAGTTTAGCCCGGGACCATGAAGCTTTCTTT.

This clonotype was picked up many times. The CDR3 reads CSAFRLGGETQYF. The CDR3, as DNA: TGCAGTGCTTTCCGCCTCGGTGGGGAGACCCAGTACTTC. The rearrangement uses TRBV20-1 and TRBJ2-5, with D unclear. The CDR3 runs to 13 residues. From germline, CDR1 is DFQATT and CDR2 SNEGSKA (reference sequence). V lost 5 bases to trimming and J lost 5 bases, with 15 bases between them.

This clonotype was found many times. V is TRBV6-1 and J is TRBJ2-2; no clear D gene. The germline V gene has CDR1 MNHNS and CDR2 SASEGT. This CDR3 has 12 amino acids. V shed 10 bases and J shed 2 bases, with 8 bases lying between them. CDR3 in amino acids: CATHGNTGELFF. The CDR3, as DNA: TGTGCCACCCACGGAAACACCGGGGAGCTGTTTTTT.

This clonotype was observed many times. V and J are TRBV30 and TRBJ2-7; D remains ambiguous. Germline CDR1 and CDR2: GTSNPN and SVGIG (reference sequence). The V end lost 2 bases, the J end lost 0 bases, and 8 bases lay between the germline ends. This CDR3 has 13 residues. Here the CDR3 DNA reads TGTGCCTGGAGTTGGCTGAGCTCCTACGAGCAGTACTTC. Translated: CAWSWLSSYEQYF.

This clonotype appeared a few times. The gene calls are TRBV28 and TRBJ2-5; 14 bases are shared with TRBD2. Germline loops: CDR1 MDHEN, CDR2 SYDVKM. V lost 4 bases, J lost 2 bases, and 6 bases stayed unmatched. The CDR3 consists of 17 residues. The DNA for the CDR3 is TGTGCCAGCAGTTCCTCGGGACTAGCGGGAGCACAAGAGACCCAGTACTTC. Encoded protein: CASSSSGLAGAQETQYF.

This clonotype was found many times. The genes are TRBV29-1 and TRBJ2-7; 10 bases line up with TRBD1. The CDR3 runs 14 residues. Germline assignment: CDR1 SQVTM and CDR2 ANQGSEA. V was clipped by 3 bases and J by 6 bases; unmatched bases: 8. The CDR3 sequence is CSVEGTGDSVEQYF. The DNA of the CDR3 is TGCAGCGTTGAGGGGACAGGGGACTCGGTCGAGCAGTACTTC.

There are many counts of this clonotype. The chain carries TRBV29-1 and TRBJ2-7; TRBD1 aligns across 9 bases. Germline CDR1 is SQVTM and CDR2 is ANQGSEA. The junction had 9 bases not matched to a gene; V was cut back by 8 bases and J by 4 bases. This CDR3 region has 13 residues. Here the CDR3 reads CSPRTGVCYEQYF. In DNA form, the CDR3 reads TGCAGCCCACGGACAGGGGTTTGTTACGAGCAGTACTTC.

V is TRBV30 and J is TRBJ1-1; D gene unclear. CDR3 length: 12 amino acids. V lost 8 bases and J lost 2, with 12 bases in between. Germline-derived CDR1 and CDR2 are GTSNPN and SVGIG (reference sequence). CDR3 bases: TGTGCCAGGTCGGACTTAAACACTGAAGCTTTCTTT. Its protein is CARSDLNTEAFF.

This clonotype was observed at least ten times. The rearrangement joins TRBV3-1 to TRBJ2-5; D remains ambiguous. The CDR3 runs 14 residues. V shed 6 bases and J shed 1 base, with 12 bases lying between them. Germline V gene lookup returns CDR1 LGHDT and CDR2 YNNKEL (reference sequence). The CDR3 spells CASSFTVTQETQYF. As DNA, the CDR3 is TGTGCCAGCAGTTTTACAGTAACCCAAGAGACCCAGTACTTC.

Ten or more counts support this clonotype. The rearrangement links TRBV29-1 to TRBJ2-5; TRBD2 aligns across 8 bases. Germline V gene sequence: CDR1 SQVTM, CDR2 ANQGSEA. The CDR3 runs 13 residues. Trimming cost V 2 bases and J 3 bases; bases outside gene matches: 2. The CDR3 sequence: CSVETGGEETQYF. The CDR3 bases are TGCAGCGTTGAAACCGGGGGGGAAGAGACCCAGTACTTC.

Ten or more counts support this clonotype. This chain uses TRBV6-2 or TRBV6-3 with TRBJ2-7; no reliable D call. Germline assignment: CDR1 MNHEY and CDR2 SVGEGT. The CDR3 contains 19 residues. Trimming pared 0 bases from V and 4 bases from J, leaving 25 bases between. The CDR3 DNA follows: TGTGCCAGCAGTTACTCGGTTCCATCCCCTAGGAAAGCTGAATACGAGCAGTACTTC. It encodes CASSYSVPSPRKAEYEQYF.

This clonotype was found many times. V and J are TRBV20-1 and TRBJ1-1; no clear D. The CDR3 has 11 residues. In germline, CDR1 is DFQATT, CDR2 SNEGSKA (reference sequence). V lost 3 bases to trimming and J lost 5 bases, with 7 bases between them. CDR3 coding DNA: TGCAGTGCTAGCCCTCCAACTGAAGCTTTCTTT. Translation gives CSASPPTEAFF.

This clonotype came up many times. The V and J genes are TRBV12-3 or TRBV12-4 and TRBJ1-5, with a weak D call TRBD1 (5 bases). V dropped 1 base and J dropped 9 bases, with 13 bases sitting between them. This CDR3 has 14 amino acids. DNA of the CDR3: TGTGCCAGCAGTTTAGGGCAGGGCATCGCGCCCCAGCATTTT. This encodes CASSLGQGIAPQHF.

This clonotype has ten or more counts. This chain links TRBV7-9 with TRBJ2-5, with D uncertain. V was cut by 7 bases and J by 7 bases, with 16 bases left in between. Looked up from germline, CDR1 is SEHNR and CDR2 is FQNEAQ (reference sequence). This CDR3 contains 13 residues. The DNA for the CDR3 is TGTGCCAGCACCTCGGACCCGGGCTGGACCCAGTACTTC. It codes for CASTSDPGWTQYF.

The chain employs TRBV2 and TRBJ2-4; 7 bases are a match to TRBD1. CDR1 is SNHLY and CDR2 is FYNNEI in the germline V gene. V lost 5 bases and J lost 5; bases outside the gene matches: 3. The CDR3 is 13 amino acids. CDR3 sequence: CASSWGQQNIQYF. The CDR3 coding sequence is TGTGCCAGCAGTTGGGGACAGCAAAACATTCAGTACTTC. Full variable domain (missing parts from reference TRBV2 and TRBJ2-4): EPEVTQTPSHQVTQMGQEVILRCVPISNHLYFYWYRQILGQKVEFLVSFYNNEISEKSEIFDDQFSVERPDGSNFTLKIRSTKLEDSAMYFCASSWGQQNIQYFGAGTRLSVL.